This T cell receptor beta chain comes out of a study of blood T cell repertoires in COVID-19. Assay used: immunoSEQ multiplex PCR; TCRdb lists only in-frame clones, some missing. The sample has 150,000 to 200,000 clones, roughly 80% seen once; the top ten hold roughly 5.2%. Donors were grouped by their self-reported clinical history. The CDR3 sequence is 13 residues long. Germline CDR1 KGHSH, CDR2 LQKENI. V was pared by 4 bases and J by 5 bases, with 12 bases between. The receptor comes from a woman in her fifties or sixties with acute COVID-19. The material sequenced was PBMCs or T cells enriched from blood (not recorded which). This chain uses TRBV18 with TRBJ2-7; D is perhaps TRBD1 (7 bases). The CDR3 nucleotides read TGTGCCAGCTCACGCGGGACAGACAACGAGCAGTACGTC. This codes for CASSRGTDNEQYV.